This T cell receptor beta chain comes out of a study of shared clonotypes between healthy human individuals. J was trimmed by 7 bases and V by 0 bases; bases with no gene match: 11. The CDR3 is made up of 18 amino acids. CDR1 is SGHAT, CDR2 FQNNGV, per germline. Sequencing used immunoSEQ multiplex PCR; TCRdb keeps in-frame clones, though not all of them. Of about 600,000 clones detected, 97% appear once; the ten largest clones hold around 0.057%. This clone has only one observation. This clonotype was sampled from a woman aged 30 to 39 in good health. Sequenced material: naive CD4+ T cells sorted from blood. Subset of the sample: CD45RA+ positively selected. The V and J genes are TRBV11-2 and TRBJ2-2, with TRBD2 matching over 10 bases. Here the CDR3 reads CASSLEWRGLAVSGELFF. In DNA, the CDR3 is TGTGCCAGCAGCTTAGAATGGCGAGGACTAGCGGTGAGCGGGGAGCTGTTTTTT.